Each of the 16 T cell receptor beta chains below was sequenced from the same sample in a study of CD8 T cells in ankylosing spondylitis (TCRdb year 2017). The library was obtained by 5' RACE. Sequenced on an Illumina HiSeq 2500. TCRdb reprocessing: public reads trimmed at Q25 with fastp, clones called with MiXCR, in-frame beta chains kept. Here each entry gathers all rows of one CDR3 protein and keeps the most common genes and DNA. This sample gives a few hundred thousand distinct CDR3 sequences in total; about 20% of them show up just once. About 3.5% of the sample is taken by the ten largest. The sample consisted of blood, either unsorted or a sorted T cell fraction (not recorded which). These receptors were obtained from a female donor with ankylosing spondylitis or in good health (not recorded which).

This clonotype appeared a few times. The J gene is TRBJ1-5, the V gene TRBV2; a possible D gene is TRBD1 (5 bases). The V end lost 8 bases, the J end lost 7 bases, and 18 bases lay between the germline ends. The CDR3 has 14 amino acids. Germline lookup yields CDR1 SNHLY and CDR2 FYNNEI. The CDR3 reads CASVPNGGGQPQHF. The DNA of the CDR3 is TGTGCCAGCGTTCCTAACGGGGGAGGACAGCCCCAGCATTTT.

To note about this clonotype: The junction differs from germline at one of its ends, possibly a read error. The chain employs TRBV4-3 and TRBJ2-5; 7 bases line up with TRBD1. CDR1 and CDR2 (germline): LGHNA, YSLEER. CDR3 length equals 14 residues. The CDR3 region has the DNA TGCGCCAGCAGCCAAGATACTGGGACAGAGGCCCAGTACTTC. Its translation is CASSQDTGTEAQYF.

CDR3 sequence reads: CASSLDPRQETQYF. In nucleotides, the CDR3 is TGTGCCAGCAGCTTAGACCCGAGACAAGAGACCCAGTACTTC. The chain carries TRBV7-2 and TRBJ2-5; unclear D gene. This CDR3 is built from 14 residues. Trimming shortened V by 1 base and J by 2 bases, and 8 bases separated the two germline ends. The germline V gene encodes CDR1 SGHTA and CDR2 FQGNSA.

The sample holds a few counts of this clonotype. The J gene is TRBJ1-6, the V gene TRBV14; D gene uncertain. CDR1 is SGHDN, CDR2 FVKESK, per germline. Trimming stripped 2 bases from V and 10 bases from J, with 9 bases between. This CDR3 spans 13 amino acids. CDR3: CASSQTGISPLHF. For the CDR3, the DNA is TGTGCCAGCAGCCAAACGGGTATATCACCCCTCCACTTT.

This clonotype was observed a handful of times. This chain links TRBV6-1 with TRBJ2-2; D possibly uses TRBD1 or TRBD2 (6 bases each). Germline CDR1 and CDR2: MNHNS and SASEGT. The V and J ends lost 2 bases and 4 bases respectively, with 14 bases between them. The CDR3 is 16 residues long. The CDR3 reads CASSENGGRGTGELFF. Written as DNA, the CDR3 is TGTGCCAGCAGTGAAAATGGGGGGCGAGGCACCGGGGAGCTGTTTTTT.

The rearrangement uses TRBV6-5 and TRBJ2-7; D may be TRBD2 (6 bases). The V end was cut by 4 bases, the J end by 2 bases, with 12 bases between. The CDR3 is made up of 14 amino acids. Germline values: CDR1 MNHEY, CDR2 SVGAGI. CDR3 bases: TGTGCCAGCAGTTCTCCCTTAGCGGCCTACGAGCAGTACTTC. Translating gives CASSSPLAAYEQYF.

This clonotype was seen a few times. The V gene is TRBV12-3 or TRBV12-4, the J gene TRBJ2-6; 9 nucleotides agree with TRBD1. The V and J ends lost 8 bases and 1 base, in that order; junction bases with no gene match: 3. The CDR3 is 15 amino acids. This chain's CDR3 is CASGTGISGANVLTF. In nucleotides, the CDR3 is TGTGCCAGCGGGACAGGGATTTCTGGGGCCAACGTCCTGACTTTC.

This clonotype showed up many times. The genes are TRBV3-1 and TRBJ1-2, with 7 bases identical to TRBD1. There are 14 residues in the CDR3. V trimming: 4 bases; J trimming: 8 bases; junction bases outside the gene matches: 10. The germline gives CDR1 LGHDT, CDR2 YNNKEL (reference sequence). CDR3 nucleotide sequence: TGTGCCAGCAGCCGAAAGACAGGGCTCGAAGGCTACACCTTC. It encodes CASSRKTGLEGYTF.

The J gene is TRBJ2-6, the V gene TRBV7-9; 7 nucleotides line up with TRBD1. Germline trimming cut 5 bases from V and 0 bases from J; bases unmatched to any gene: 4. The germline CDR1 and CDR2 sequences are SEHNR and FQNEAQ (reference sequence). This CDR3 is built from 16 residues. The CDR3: CASSRTGFSGANVLTF. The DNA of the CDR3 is TGTGCCAGCAGCCGGACAGGCTTCTCTGGGGCCAACGTCCTGACTTTC.

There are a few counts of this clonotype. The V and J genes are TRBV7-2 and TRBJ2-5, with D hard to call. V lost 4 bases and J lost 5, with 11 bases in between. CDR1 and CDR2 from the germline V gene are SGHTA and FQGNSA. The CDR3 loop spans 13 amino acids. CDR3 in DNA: TGTGCCAGCAGCTCCGCTACCCGGGAGACCCAGTACTTC. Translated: CASSSATRETQYF.

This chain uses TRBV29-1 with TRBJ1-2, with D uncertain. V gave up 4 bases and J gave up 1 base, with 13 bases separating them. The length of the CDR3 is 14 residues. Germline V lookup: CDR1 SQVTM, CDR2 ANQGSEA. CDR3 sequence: CSVAGGNGNYGYTF. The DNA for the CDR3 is TGCAGCGTTGCTGGAGGGAACGGTAACTATGGCTACACCTTC.

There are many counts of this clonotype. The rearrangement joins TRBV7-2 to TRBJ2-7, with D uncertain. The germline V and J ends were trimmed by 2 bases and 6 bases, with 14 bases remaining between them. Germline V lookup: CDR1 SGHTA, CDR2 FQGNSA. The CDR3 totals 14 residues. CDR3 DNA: TGTGCCAGCAGCTTAAAGTTTGCCGGAGCCGAGCAGTACTTC. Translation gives CASSLKFAGAEQYF.

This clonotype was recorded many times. The CDR3: CSATSGYEQYF. The CDR3 DNA reads TGCAGTGCTACTAGCGGTTACGAGCAGTACTTC. The V and J genes are TRBV20-1 and TRBJ2-7, with 7 nucleotides matching TRBD2. The CDR3 is 11 amino acids. The germline CDR1 and CDR2 sequences are DFQATT and SNEGSKA (reference sequence). J was trimmed by 4 bases and V by 4 bases; bases with no gene match: 1.

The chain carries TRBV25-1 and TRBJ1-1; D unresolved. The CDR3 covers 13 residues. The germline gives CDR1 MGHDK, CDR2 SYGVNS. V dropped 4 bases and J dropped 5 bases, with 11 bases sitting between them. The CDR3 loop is CASSVNSGTEAFF. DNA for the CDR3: TGTGCCAGCAGTGTGAACAGTGGGACTGAAGCTTTCTTT. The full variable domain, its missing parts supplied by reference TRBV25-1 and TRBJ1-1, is EADIYQTPRYLVIGTGKKITLECSQTMGHDKMYWYQQDPGMELHLIHYSYGVNSTEKGDLSSESTVSRIRTEHFPLTLESARPSHTSQYLCASSVNSGTEAFFGQGTRLTVV.

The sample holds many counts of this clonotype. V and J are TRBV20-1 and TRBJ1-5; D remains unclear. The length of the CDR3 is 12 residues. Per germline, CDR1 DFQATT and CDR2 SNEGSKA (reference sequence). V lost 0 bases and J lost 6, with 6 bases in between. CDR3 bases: TGCAGTGCTAGAGATCAAGGTCAGCCCCAGCATTTT. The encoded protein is CSARDQGQPQHF.

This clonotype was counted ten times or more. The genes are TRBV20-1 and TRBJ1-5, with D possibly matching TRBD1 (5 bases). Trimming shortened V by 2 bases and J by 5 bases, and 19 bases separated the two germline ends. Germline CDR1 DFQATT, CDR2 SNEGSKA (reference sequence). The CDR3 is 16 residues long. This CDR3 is CSARSDGTGLDQPQHF. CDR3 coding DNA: TGCAGTGCTAGATCGGACGGGACGGGGTTGGATCAGCCCCAGCATTTT.